The entry below gives a single T cell receptor beta chain sequence along with its context. Which antigen it targets is not known. One base away there is no much larger clone; base qualities are not given. Ficoll-Paque density gradient centrifugation was used to isolate PBMCs. For sequencing, an Illumina NovaSeq 6000 was employed. Using 5'RACE with constant-segment primers, TCRalpha and TCRbeta cDNA libraries were constructed, with sample barcodes and unique molecular identifiers added in the process. RNA was extracted from every sample with Trizol reagent. Amplification of the libraries took two PCR steps, and the second step added a second sample barcode plus Illumina TruSeq adapters. Sequencing of the libraries was done on an Illumina NovaSeq, producing 2 x 150 bp paired-end reads. Processing in the source paper ran as follows. With migec v1.2.7, reads were demultiplexed and then collapsed into UMI-guided consensus sequences. Using mixcr v2.1.11, UMI consensuses were aligned to TRA and TRB V and J templates and then assembled into clonotypes. Clonotypes were classified as expanded or contracted when called significant by both edgeR and NoisET, with noise models trained on biological replicates. For edgeR calls, the thresholds were a false discovery rate-adjusted p below 0.01 and a log2 fold-change of 1. As an exploratory analysis of dynamics, max-normalized trajectories of the 1000 most abundant clonotypes were examined by PCA with hierarchical clustering. Each responding clone was given a CD4 or CD8 phenotype based on the CD4+ and CD8+ repertoires, which had been sequenced separately. In TCRdb, the public reads were trimmed at Q25 with fastp and aligned with MiXCR, with productive beta chains retained. Rows merge per CDR3 protein into single entries with the most common DNA and genes. It is TCRdb's table, rather than the study itself, that gives the V and J calls and clone size. The sample table records under 250,000 distinct CDR3 sequences; approximately 15% of these occur just once. The ten largest clonotypes hold less than 2.5% of the sample.

The CDR1 and CDR2 encoded by the germline V gene (reference sequence) are DFQATT and SNEGSKA. The CDR3, from cysteine to phenylalanine, totals 15 residues. CDR3 DNA only is kept here, 45 bases in frame from base 1. Here V drops 6 bases and J drops 0 bases, and the junction holds 5 bases not matched to any gene. This sample was included in a study of T-cell memory formation after mild COVID-19 listed by TCRdb under 2021. In terms of the full investigation: TCR sequence clusters from the two donors were largely donor specific. In a couple of donors, T-cell clones that expanded and contracted after mild COVID-19 were followed by sequencing TCRalpha and TCRbeta repertoires longitudinally. Two young, previously healthy adult volunteers, one female and one male, were included in the cohort. Overall study results and their limits: Some responding clones were detected in pre-infection memory, suggesting pre-existing cross-reactive memory T cells joined the SARS-CoV-2 response. Whether the second-wave clones peaking on day 37 were SARS-CoV-2 specific was not confirmed. Clones contracting from day 15 to 85 had balanced CD4/CD8 phenotypes, while a second wave expanding from day 15 to 37 was biased towards CD4+. Contracting CD4+ clones appeared mostly in the CM and EM memory subsets, whereas CD8+ clones were enriched in EMRA. The study covered only two mild cases, and larger cohorts including severe cases with pre-infection samples were considered necessary.

The chain links TRBV20-1 with TRBJ2-6, with TRBD1 matching 7 junction bases. The sequence was collected from an adult woman who had mild COVID-19 (a few samples of this study predate the infection). The sample titles of this study are shuffled in the database, so cell type and time point are left out; the donor was told from shared clones. Sample: PBMCs or a T cell subset sorted from them (not recorded which). The DNA is as follows: TGCAGTGCCCGGGACAGCCTCTCTGGGGCCAACGTCCTGACTTTC. Its protein is CSARDSLSGANVLTF.